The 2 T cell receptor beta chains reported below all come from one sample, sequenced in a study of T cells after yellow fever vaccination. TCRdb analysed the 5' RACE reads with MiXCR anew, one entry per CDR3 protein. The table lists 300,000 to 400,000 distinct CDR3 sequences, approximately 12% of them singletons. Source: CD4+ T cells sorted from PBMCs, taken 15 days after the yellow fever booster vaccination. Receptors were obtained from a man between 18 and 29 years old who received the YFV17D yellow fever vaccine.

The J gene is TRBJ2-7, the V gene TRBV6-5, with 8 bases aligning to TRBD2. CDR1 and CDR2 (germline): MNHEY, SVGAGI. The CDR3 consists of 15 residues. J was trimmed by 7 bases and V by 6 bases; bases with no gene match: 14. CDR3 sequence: CASRLQLNTGGEQYF. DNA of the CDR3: TGTGCCAGCAGACTACAACTCAACACGGGAGGGGAGCAGTACTTC.

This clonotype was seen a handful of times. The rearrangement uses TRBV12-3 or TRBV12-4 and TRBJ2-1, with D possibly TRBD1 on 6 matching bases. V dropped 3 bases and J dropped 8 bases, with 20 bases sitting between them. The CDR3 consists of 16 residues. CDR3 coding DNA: TGTGCCAGCAGTTTTTTTGCAGGGGCCTTCTCGGATGAGCAGTTCTTC. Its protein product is CASSFFAGAFSDEQFF.